This is a list of T cell receptor beta chains from one sample in a study of blood T cell repertoires in COVID-19. The data were produced by immunoSEQ multiplex PCR, yet TCRdb's version contains in-frame clones alone and is incomplete. The data contain about 300,000 clones, 80% to 95% of them singletons. Sequencing was carried out using PBMCs or T cells enriched from blood (not recorded which). All receptors come from a woman aged 25-40 years who had recovered from COVID-19. CDR3s include the opening cysteine and the closing phenylalanine or tryptophan. A D gene is named only where the DNA matches it firmly. Clone sizes are given selectively: once, few, many, or a class where the clone is expanded.

V gene: TRBV28; D gene: TRBD2; clone size: .; J gene: TRBJ2-3; CDR3 protein: CASSLLGLAASTDTQYF; CDR3 DNA: TGTGCCAGCAGTTTATTGGGACTAGCGGCGAGCACAGATACGCAGTATTTT
V gene: TRBV5-4; D gene: .; clone size: .; J gene: TRBJ1-2; CDR3 protein: CASSLAAANYGYTF; CDR3 DNA: TGTGCCAGCAGCTTGGCCGCGGCAAACTATGGCTACACCTTC
V gene: TRBV5-8; D gene: .; clone size: .; J gene: TRBJ2-3; CDR3 protein: CASSLGSSGTDTQYF; CDR3 DNA: TGTGCCAGCAGCTTGGGGTCCTCGGGGACAGATACGCAGTATTTT
V gene: TRBV4-1; D gene: TRBD2; clone size: few; J gene: TRBJ2-7; CDR3 protein: CASSQGRAGGRYEQYF; CDR3 DNA: TGCGCCAGCAGCCAAGGTCGAGCGGGAGGCAGGTACGAGCAGTACTTC
V gene: TRBV28; D gene: .; clone size: .; J gene: TRBJ2-1; CDR3 protein: CASSFVLVSGQFF; CDR3 DNA: TGTGCCAGCAGTTTTGTGCTCGTTAGCGGGCAGTTCTTC
V gene: TRBV11-1; D gene: .; clone size: .; J gene: TRBJ1-1; CDR3 protein: CASSLGRTAMNTEAFF; CDR3 DNA: TGTGCCAGCAGCTTAGGGAGGACAGCCATGAACACTGAAGCTTTCTTT
V gene: TRBV28; D gene: .; clone size: .; J gene: TRBJ1-3; CDR3 protein: CASSFSHQGNTIYF; CDR3 DNA: TGTGCCAGCAGTTTTTCACACCAGGGAAACACCATATATTTT
V gene: TRBV2; D gene: TRBD1; clone size: once; J gene: TRBJ2-5; CDR3 protein: CASGDRGPETQYF; CDR3 DNA: TGTGCCAGCGGGGACAGGGGGCCAGAGACCCAGTACTTC
V gene: TRBV7-2; D gene: .; clone size: .; J gene: TRBJ2-1; CDR3 protein: CASRPQGLYNEQFF; CDR3 DNA: TGTGCCAGCAGGCCACAGGGCTTATACAATGAGCAGTTCTTC
V gene: TRBV18; D gene: TRBD1; clone size: .; J gene: TRBJ1-1; CDR3 protein: CASSPQPGQGVRTFF; CDR3 DNA: TGTGCCAGCTCACCGCAACCGGGACAGGGGGTCCGGACTTTCTTT
V gene: TRBV7-9; D gene: TRBD2; clone size: once; J gene: TRBJ2-7; CDR3 protein: CASSTSGTSSGEQYF; CDR3 DNA: TGTGCCAGCAGCACGTCCGGGACTAGCTCAGGCGAGCAGTACTTC
V gene: TRBV7-9; D gene: TRBD2; clone size: .; J gene: TRBJ2-1; CDR3 protein: CASSLGGLAGGPSHEQFF; CDR3 DNA: TGTGCCAGCAGCTTAGGGGGACTAGCGGGAGGGCCAAGCCATGAGCAGTTCTTC
V gene: TRBV3-1/TRBV3-2; D gene: .; clone size: once; J gene: TRBJ2-7; CDR3 protein: CASSQTTSYEQYF; CDR3 DNA: TGTGCCAGCAGCCAAACTACCTCCTACGAGCAGTACTTC
V gene: TRBV5-1; D gene: .; clone size: .; J gene: TRBJ1-4; CDR3 protein: CASSLRRYEKLFF; CDR3 DNA: TGCGCCAGCAGCCTCCGGAGATATGAAAAACTGTTTTTT
V gene: TRBV19; D gene: .; clone size: .; J gene: TRBJ2-6; CDR3 protein: CASLDSSSLTGANVLTF; CDR3 DNA: TGTGCCAGTTTGGATAGCAGTTCGTTGACTGGGGCCAACGTCCTGACTTTC
V gene: TRBV13; D gene: .; clone size: .; J gene: TRBJ2-7; CDR3 protein: CASSLGVSSYEQYF; CDR3 DNA: TGTGCCAGCAGCTTAGGCGTGAGCTCCTACGAGCAGTACTTC
V gene: TRBV18; D gene: .; clone size: .; J gene: TRBJ2-2; CDR3 protein: CASSLSQVTTGELFF; CDR3 DNA: TGTGCCAGCTCACTCTCACAGGTTACCACCGGGGAGCTGTTTTTT
V gene: TRBV4-3; D gene: TRBD2; clone size: .; J gene: TRBJ2-7; CDR3 protein: CASSQESSGRASYEQYF; CDR3 DNA: TGCGCCAGCAGCCAAGAGAGTAGCGGGAGAGCTTCCTACGAGCAGTACTTC
V gene: TRBV6-5; D gene: .; clone size: once; J gene: TRBJ2-3; CDR3 protein: CASSLRAVADTQYF; CDR3 DNA: TGTGCCAGCAGTTTACGAGCGGTGGCAGATACGCAGTATTTT
V gene: TRBV4-2; D gene: TRBD2; clone size: .; J gene: TRBJ2-5; CDR3 protein: CASSQGEGGETQYF; CDR3 DNA: TGTGCCAGCAGCCAAGGGGAGGGTGGAGAGACCCAGTACTTC
V gene: TRBV15; D gene: TRBD2; clone size: .; J gene: TRBJ2-1; CDR3 protein: CATSRDPSGSLRVDEQFF; CDR3 DNA: TGTGCCACCAGCAGAGATCCGAGCGGGAGCCTAAGAGTCGATGAGCAGTTCTTC
V gene: TRBV30; D gene: TRBD2; clone size: .; J gene: TRBJ2-2; CDR3 protein: CAWTGGAGGGTGELFF; CDR3 DNA: TGTGCCTGGACTGGGGGGGCGGGAGGGGGGACCGGGGAGCTGTTTTTT
V gene: TRBV3-1/TRBV3-2; D gene: TRBD2; clone size: .; J gene: TRBJ2-7; CDR3 protein: CASSPAGLVREQYF; CDR3 DNA: TGTGCCAGCAGCCCCGCTGGACTAGTCCGCGAGCAGTACTTC
V gene: TRBV4-2; D gene: TRBD1; clone size: once; J gene: TRBJ2-2; CDR3 protein: CASKETGYTGELFF; CDR3 DNA: TGTGCCAGCAAAGAGACAGGGTACACCGGGGAGCTGTTTTTT
V gene: TRBV18; D gene: .; clone size: .; J gene: TRBJ1-5; CDR3 protein: CASSPARGPQHF; CDR3 DNA: TGTGCCAGCTCACCGGCGCGAGGGCCCCAGCATTTT
V gene: TRBV30; D gene: TRBD1; clone size: .; J gene: TRBJ1-2; CDR3 protein: CAWKRTGFGYTF; CDR3 DNA: TGTGCCTGGAAGAGGACAGGGTTTGGCTACACCTTC
V gene: TRBV7-2; D gene: .; clone size: .; J gene: TRBJ2-1; CDR3 protein: CASSFYGNEQFF; CDR3 DNA: TGTGCCAGCAGCTTCTACGGGAATGAGCAGTTCTTC
V gene: TRBV6-4; D gene: TRBD1; clone size: few; J gene: TRBJ2-7; CDR3 protein: CASSGGQGDKDEQYF; CDR3 DNA: TGTGCCAGCAGTGGGGGACAGGGGGACAAGGACGAGCAGTACTTC
V gene: TRBV6-2/TRBV6-3; D gene: .; clone size: .; J gene: TRBJ2-5; CDR3 protein: CASSKRSQQETQYF; CDR3 DNA: TGTGCCAGCAGTAAGCGGAGCCAGCAAGAGACCCAGTACTTC
V gene: TRBV4-1; D gene: TRBD2; clone size: .; J gene: TRBJ2-3; CDR3 protein: CASSSPGLAGGSGRDTQYF; CDR3 DNA: TGCGCCAGCAGCTCCCCGGGACTAGCGGGAGGATCCGGGAGAGATACGCAGTATTTT
V gene: TRBV5-4; D gene: TRBD2; clone size: .; J gene: TRBJ2-2; CDR3 protein: CASSPEAGGFAGELFF; CDR3 DNA: TGTGCCAGCAGCCCAGAGGCGGGAGGGTTCGCCGGGGAGCTGTTTTTT
V gene: TRBV4-2; D gene: .; clone size: .; J gene: TRBJ2-5; CDR3 protein: CASSQDRGFEETQYF; CDR3 DNA: TGTGCCAGCAGCCAAGATCGCGGGTTTGAAGAGACCCAGTACTTC
V gene: TRBV19; D gene: TRBD1; clone size: .; J gene: TRBJ1-5; CDR3 protein: CASRVQGASSQPQHF; CDR3 DNA: TGTGCCAGTAGAGTCCAGGGGGCAAGCAGTCAGCCCCAGCATTTT
V gene: TRBV2; D gene: TRBD2; clone size: .; J gene: TRBJ2-1; CDR3 protein: CASKTISGSVNNEQFF; CDR3 DNA: TGTGCCAGCAAAACCATTAGCGGGAGTGTGAACAATGAGCAGTTCTTC
V gene: TRBV2; D gene: TRBD2; clone size: .; J gene: TRBJ2-3; CDR3 protein: CASSEGWLAGVADTQYF; CDR3 DNA: TGTGCCAGCAGTGAAGGTTGGCTAGCGGGAGTTGCAGATACGCAGTATTTT
V gene: TRBV10-1; D gene: TRBD1; clone size: .; J gene: TRBJ2-3; CDR3 protein: CASSFPFTSYRDRVTDTQYF; CDR3 DNA: TGCGCCAGCAGTTTCCCTTTCACCTCTTACCGGGACAGGGTCACAGATACGCAGTATTTT
V gene: TRBV7-3; D gene: .; clone size: .; J gene: TRBJ2-7; CDR3 protein: CASSLTGQAEQYF; CDR3 DNA: TGTGCCAGCAGCTTAACGGGCCAGGCCGAGCAGTACTTC
V gene: TRBV6-1; D gene: TRBD1; clone size: .; J gene: TRBJ2-7; CDR3 protein: CASSEATQGGYEQYF; CDR3 DNA: TGTGCCAGCAGTGAAGCGACACAGGGGGGTTACGAGCAGTACTTC
V gene: TRBV7-2; D gene: .; clone size: once; J gene: TRBJ2-2; CDR3 protein: CASSKHAAGELFF; CDR3 DNA: TGTGCCAGCAGCAAACATGCCGCCGGGGAGCTGTTTTTT
V gene: TRBV27; D gene: .; clone size: once; J gene: TRBJ2-7; CDR3 protein: CASMKKLLGYEQYF; CDR3 DNA: TGTGCCAGCATGAAAAAGTTACTAGGATACGAGCAGTACTTC
V gene: TRBV18; D gene: .; clone size: .; J gene: TRBJ1-4; CDR3 protein: CASSRAGGTNEKLFF; CDR3 DNA: TGTGCCAGCTCACGTGCGGGGGGAACTAATGAAAAACTGTTTTTT
V gene: TRBV11-1; D gene: .; clone size: .; J gene: TRBJ2-7; CDR3 protein: CASSPREGQGFYEQYF; CDR3 DNA: TGTGCCAGCAGCCCGCGGGAGGGACAGGGGTTCTACGAGCAGTACTTC
V gene: TRBV5-1; D gene: .; clone size: .; J gene: TRBJ2-3; CDR3 protein: CASSSGASTDTQYF; CDR3 DNA: TGCGCCAGCAGCTCGGGTGCTAGCACAGATACGCAGTATTTT
V gene: TRBV9; D gene: TRBD1; clone size: .; J gene: TRBJ2-2; CDR3 protein: CASSPDRGGDTGELFF; CDR3 DNA: TGTGCCAGCAGCCCCGACAGGGGGGGGGACACCGGGGAGCTGTTTTTT
V gene: TRBV19; D gene: TRBD1; clone size: .; J gene: TRBJ2-7; CDR3 protein: CASTNDRQGAREQYF; CDR3 DNA: TGTGCCAGTACCAATGACCGACAGGGGGCGAGAGAGCAGTACTTC
V gene: TRBV20-1; D gene: .; clone size: .; J gene: TRBJ2-4; CDR3 protein: CSASGLENIQYF; CDR3 DNA: TGCAGTGCTAGTGGGCTTGAAAACATTCAGTACTTC
V gene: TRBV2; D gene: .; clone size: .; J gene: TRBJ1-5; CDR3 protein: CASSDARTAQGPQHF; CDR3 DNA: TGTGCCAGCAGTGACGCCAGGACGGCGCAGGGGCCCCAGCATTTT
V gene: TRBV16; D gene: .; clone size: .; J gene: TRBJ1-4; CDR3 protein: CASSQSSQNEKLFF; CDR3 DNA: TGTGCCAGCAGCCAATCGTCCCAGAATGAAAAACTGTTTTTT
V gene: TRBV7-9; D gene: TRBD1; clone size: .; J gene: TRBJ1-1; CDR3 protein: CASSSRQGRVTEAFF; CDR3 DNA: TGTGCCAGCAGCTCGAGACAGGGGAGGGTCACTGAAGCTTTCTTT
V gene: TRBV19; D gene: TRBD2; clone size: once; J gene: TRBJ2-1; CDR3 protein: CASSKLAGIGSYNEQFF; CDR3 DNA: TGTGCCAGTAGTAAACTAGCGGGCATCGGCTCCTACAATGAGCAGTTCTTC
V gene: TRBV28; D gene: .; clone size: .; J gene: TRBJ1-4; CDR3 protein: CASENQGKLFF; CDR3 DNA: TGTGCCAGCGAAAACCAGGGAAAACTGTTTTTT
V gene: TRBV4-3; D gene: TRBD1; clone size: .; J gene: TRBJ1-5; CDR3 protein: CASSLTAGQGPGQPQHF; CDR3 DNA: TGCGCCAGCAGCCTCACCGCCGGACAGGGCCCGGGACAGCCCCAGCATTTT
V gene: TRBV7-2; D gene: TRBD1; clone size: .; J gene: TRBJ1-4; CDR3 protein: CASSPQGWVNEKLFF; CDR3 DNA: TGTGCCAGCAGCCCACAGGGGTGGGTAAATGAAAAACTGTTTTTT
V gene: TRBV10-1; D gene: .; clone size: once; J gene: TRBJ2-5; CDR3 protein: CASSEGPGAQETQYF; CDR3 DNA: TGCGCCAGCAGTGAAGGACCAGGGGCCCAAGAGACCCAGTACTTC
V gene: TRBV13; D gene: .; clone size: .; J gene: TRBJ1-1; CDR3 protein: CASSFMNTEAFF; CDR3 DNA: TGTGCCAGCAGTTTCATGAACACTGAAGCTTTCTTT
V gene: TRBV13; D gene: TRBD2; clone size: .; J gene: TRBJ2-7; CDR3 protein: CASSLSGRDTYEQYF; CDR3 DNA: TGTGCCAGCAGCCTTAGCGGGAGGGACACCTACGAGCAGTACTTC
V gene: TRBV28; D gene: TRBD2; clone size: .; J gene: TRBJ2-3; CDR3 protein: CASSTAGVWGTDTQYF; CDR3 DNA: TGTGCCAGCTCCACGGCGGGGGTCTGGGGCACAGATACGCAGTATTTT
V gene: TRBV6-5; D gene: .; clone size: .; J gene: TRBJ2-1; CDR3 protein: CASRTGQGDLNEQFF; CDR3 DNA: TGTGCCAGCAGAACGGGGCAGGGGGACTTAAATGAGCAGTTCTTC
V gene: TRBV11-2; D gene: .; clone size: .; J gene: TRBJ2-1; CDR3 protein: CASSESRLDNEQFF; CDR3 DNA: TGTGCCAGCAGCGAAAGCCGACTGGACAATGAGCAGTTCTTC